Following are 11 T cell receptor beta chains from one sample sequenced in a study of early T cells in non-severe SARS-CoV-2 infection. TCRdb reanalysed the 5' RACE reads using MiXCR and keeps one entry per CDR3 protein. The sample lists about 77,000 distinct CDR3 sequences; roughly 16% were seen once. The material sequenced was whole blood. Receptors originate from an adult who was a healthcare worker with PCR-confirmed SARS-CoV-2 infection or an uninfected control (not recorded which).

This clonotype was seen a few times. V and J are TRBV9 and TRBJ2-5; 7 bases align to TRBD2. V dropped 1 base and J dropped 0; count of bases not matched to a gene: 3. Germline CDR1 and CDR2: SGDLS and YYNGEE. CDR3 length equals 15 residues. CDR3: CASSVSGADQETQYF. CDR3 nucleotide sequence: TGTGCCAGCAGCGTAAGCGGGGCAGACCAAGAGACCCAGTACTTC. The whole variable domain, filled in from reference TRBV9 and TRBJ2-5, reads DSGVTQTPKHLITATGQRVTLRCSPRSGDLSVYWYQQSLDQGLQFLIQYYNGEERAKGNILERFSAQQFPDLHSELNLSSLELGDSALYFCASSVSGADQETQYFGPGTRLLVL.

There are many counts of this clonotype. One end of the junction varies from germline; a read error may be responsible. CDR3 sequence: CASSLGYEQYF. The DNA for the CDR3 is TGTGCCAGCAGCTTAGGGTACGAGCAGTACTTC. This chain connects TRBV12-3 or TRBV12-4 to TRBJ2-7; unclear D gene. The CDR3 length is 11 residues.

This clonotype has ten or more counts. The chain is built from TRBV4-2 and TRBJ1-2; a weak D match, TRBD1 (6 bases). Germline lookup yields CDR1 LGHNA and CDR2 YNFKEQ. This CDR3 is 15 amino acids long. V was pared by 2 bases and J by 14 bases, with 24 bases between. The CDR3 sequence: CASSQLGGRAAYWTF. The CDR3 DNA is TGTGCCAGCAGCCAACTAGGGGGAAGGGCAGCCTATTGGACCTTC.

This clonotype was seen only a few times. The CDR3 DNA reads TGCAGCTGGAGGGGGCTTCGGGGCTACACCTTC. Protein product: CSWRGLRGYTF. The chain carries TRBV29-1 and TRBJ1-2; TRBD1 aligns across 7 bases. Trimming took 8 bases from V and 8 from J; bases not matched to a gene: 8. The CDR3 has 11 residues. The germline CDR1 and CDR2 sequences are SQVTM and ANQGSEA. The complete variable domain, with remaining parts taken from reference TRBV29-1 and TRBJ1-2, reads SAVISQKPSRDICQRGTSLTIQCQVDSQVTMMFWYRQQPGQSLTLIATANQGSEATYESGFVIDKFPISRPNLTFSTLTVSNMSPEDSSIYLCSWRGLRGYTFGSGTRLTVV.

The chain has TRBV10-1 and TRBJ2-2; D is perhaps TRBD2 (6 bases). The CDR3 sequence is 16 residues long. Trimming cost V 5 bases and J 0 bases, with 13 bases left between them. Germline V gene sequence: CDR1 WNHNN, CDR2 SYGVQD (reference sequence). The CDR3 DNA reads TGCGCCAGCAGTAAGGAGGGAGCGTCGAACACCGGGGAGCTGTTTTTT. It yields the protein CASSKEGASNTGELFF.

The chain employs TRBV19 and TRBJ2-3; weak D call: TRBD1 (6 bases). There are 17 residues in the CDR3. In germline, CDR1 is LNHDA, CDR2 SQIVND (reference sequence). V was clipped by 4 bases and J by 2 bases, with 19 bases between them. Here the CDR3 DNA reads TGTGCCAGTAGTACCTACTTCTGGACAGAATCCACAGATACGCAGTATTTT. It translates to CASSTYFWTESTDTQYF.

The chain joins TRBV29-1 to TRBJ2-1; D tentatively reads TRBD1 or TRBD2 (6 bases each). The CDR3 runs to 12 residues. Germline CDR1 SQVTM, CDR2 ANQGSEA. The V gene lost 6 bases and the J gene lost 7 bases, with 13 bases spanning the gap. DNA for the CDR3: TGCAGCGTCCCGGGGGCTCTGAATGAGCAGTTCTTC. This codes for CSVPGALNEQFF.

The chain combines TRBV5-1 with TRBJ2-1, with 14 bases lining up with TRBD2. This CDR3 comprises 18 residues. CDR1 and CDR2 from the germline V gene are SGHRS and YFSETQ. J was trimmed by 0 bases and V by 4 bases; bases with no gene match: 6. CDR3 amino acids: CASSPGLAGVTSYNEQFF. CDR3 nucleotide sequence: TGCGCCAGCAGCCCGGGACTAGCGGGAGTAACCTCCTACAATGAGCAGTTCTTC.

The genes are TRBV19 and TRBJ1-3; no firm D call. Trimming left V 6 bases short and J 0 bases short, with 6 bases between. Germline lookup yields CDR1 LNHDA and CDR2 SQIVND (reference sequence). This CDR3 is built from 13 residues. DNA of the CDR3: TGTGCCAGTAGGGGAAGCTCTGGAAACACCATATATTTT. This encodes CASRGSSGNTIYF.

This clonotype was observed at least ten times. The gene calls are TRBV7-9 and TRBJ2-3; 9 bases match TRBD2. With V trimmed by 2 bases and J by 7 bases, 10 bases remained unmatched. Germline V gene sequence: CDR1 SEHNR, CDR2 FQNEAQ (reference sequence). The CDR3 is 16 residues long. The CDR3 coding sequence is TGTGCCAGCAGCTTATTGCCAGCGGGGGGCTTGAATACGCAGTATTTT. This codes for CASSLLPAGGLNTQYF.

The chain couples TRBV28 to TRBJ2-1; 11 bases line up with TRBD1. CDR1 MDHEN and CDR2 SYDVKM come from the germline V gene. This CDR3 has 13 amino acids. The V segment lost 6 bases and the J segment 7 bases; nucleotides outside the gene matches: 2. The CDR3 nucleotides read TGTGCCAGCAGAGGACAGGGGGCGAATGAGCAGTTCTTC. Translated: CASRGQGANEQFF.